This T cell receptor beta chain derives from a study of primary melanoma T cells and metastatic recurrence. Data came from immunoSEQ multiplex PCR; TCRdb stores just in-frame clones and leaves some out. The table includes about 1,000 clones, around 86% detected once. The CDR3 totals 14 residues. Germline CDR1 is SGHRS and CDR2 is YFSETQ. Trimming pared 2 bases from V and 8 bases from J, leaving 14 bases between. This TCR was sampled from a human donor with melanoma. The specimen sequenced was melanoma tumor tissue. The V call is TRBV5-1, the J call TRBJ2-4; no definite D call. CDR3 sequence: CASSLNAAADIQYF. CDR3 bases: TGCGCCAGCAGCTTAAATGCCGCCGCGGACATTCAGTACTTC.